The 30 T cell receptor beta chains below all came from one sample that was sequenced in a study of T cells expressing NK-cell markers. Reanalyzing the 5' RACE reads, TCRdb keeps one entry per CDR3 protein, without DNA. Its table lists about 260,000 distinct CDR3 sequences. The specimen was blood T cells: a sorted CD56 or NKG2C T cell subset, CD4+ or CD8+ T cells, or bulk PBMC T cells (not recorded which). Source of these receptors: a man between 18 and 35 years old in good health.

The J gene is TRBJ2-5, the V gene TRBV6-5; TCRdb's D call of TRBD1 is untestable without DNA. The CDR3 is 12 amino acids. Germline V CDR1 and CDR2: MNHEY, SVGAGI. This chain's CDR3 is CASSRGRETQYF.

This chain links TRBV12-3 or TRBV12-4 with TRBJ2-3; TCRdb's D gene call, TRBD1, goes unchecked for lack of DNA. This CDR3 contains 14 residues. CDR3 sequence reads: CASSFLGAGDTQYF.

This rearrangement joins TRBV5-1 to TRBJ1-2; there is no DNA to check the TCRdb D call of TRBD1. This CDR3 region has 13 residues. CDR1 is SGHRS and CDR2 is YFSETQ in the germline V gene. The CDR3 loop is CATKRTGDGGYTF.

This chain uses TRBV18 with TRBJ2-1; no DNA is available, so the TRBD2 call from TCRdb remains unchecked. This CDR3 spans 17 amino acids. The germline CDR1 and CDR2 sequences are KGHSH and LQKENI. CDR3 protein: CASSPPGLAVSYNEQFF.

This chain uses TRBV6-1 with TRBJ2-1; TCRdb lists TRBD2, though no DNA is available to test this call. Germline CDR1 MNHNS, CDR2 SASEGT. This CDR3 is 16 amino acids long. CDR3 residues: CASSPLPAGALDEQFF.

The chain joins TRBV12-3 or TRBV12-4 to TRBJ1-5. CDR3 length equals 14 residues. CDR3: CASSFGQDNQPQHF.

The gene calls are TRBV6-1 and TRBJ2-3. This CDR3 comprises 13 residues. The V gene's germline CDR1 is MNHNS and CDR2 SASEGT. CDR3 in amino acids: CASSPIYTDTQYF.

The chain has TRBV5-5 and TRBJ1-2; the TCRdb D gene call, TRBD1, has no DNA to confirm it. Per the germline V gene, CDR1 is SGHKS and CDR2 is YYEKEE (reference sequence). CDR3 size: 14 residues. The CDR3 spells CASSLPGTGHGYTF.

The chain joins TRBV7-3 to TRBJ2-3. Germline V gives CDR1 SGHTA, CDR2 FQGTGA. This CDR3 is 13 amino acids long. The CDR3 loop is CASSLSWKDTQYF. Variable domain in full (rest from reference TRBV7-3 and TRBJ2-3): GAGVSQTPSNKVTEKGKYVELRCDPISGHTALYWYRQSLGQGPEFLIYFQGTGAADDSGLPNDRFFAVRPEGSVSTLKIQRTERGDSAVYLCASSLSWKDTQYFGPGTRLTVL.

The chain couples TRBV21-1 to TRBJ2-2; with no DNA, the TCRdb D assignment of TRBD2 cannot be verified. TRBV21-1 is assigned pseudogene status. The CDR3 contains 16 residues. CDR3 in amino acids: CASSIKLAGACGELFF.

J is TRBJ2-1 and V is TRBV24-1; as DNA is missing, the TRBD2 call by TCRdb cannot be tested. The CDR3 spans 20 residues. Germline CDR1 reads KGHDR; CDR2 reads SFDVKD. This CDR3 is CATTRTSGRRKNCSYNEQFF.

The genes are TRBV29-1 and TRBJ1-2; TCRdb calls TRBD1, which cannot be checked without DNA. The germline CDR1 and CDR2 sequences are SQVTM and ANQGSEA. The CDR3 has 12 amino acids. The CDR3 sequence: CSGGGQTEGYTF.

The V call is TRBV30, the J call TRBJ1-2; TCRdb's assignment of TRBD1 cannot be checked, as there is no DNA. In germline, CDR1 is GTSNPN, CDR2 SVGIG (reference sequence). The CDR3 spans 11 residues. CDR3 sequence: CAWSRVEGYTF.

This chain connects TRBV12-3 or TRBV12-4 to TRBJ1-2. The CDR3 sequence is 13 residues long. CDR3: CASSSSRGTGYTF.

This sequence joins TRBV5-1 and TRBJ1-1; TCRdb picks TRBD1, but there is no DNA to check that call. Germline V gives CDR1 SGHRS, CDR2 YFSETQ. This CDR3 has 17 residues. Here the CDR3 reads CASSSTLQGAGNTEAFF.

The chain uses TRBV7-8 and TRBJ2-5; the TCRdb D gene call, TRBD2, has no DNA to confirm it. Germline V gene sequence: CDR1 SGHVS, CDR2 FQNEAQ. This CDR3 comprises 16 residues. CDR3 sequence: CASSSLPAGRTETQYF.

The chain links TRBV5-1 to TRBJ2-1; TCRdb selects TRBD2, and the lack of DNA leaves this call unchecked. From germline, CDR1 is SGHRS and CDR2 YFSETQ. The CDR3 is made up of 14 amino acids. The CDR3 loop reads CASIRLAGGGEQFF.

The CDR3 reads CAGRSGDQPQHF. The rearrangement uses TRBV6-1 and TRBJ1-5; TCRdb calls TRBD1, which cannot be checked without DNA. The length of the CDR3 is 12 residues. Germline values: CDR1 MNHNS, CDR2 SASEGT.

The chain couples TRBV12-3 or TRBV12-4 to TRBJ1-4. The CDR3 runs 14 residues. CDR3 sequence reads: CASSSGSLREKLFF.

The chain links TRBV27 to TRBJ2-1; TCRdb picks TRBD2, but there is no DNA to check that call. This CDR3 is built from 16 residues. Germline loops: CDR1 MNHEY, CDR2 SMNVEV (reference sequence). The CDR3 spells CASKSGSGRAYNEQFF.

J is TRBJ1-1 and V is TRBV2; TCRdb names TRBD1, which stays unverified in the absence of DNA. Looked up from germline, CDR1 is SNHLY and CDR2 is FYNNEI. The CDR3 length is 13 residues. The CDR3 reads CASRDRENTEAFF.

The chain couples TRBV20-1 to TRBJ2-3; TCRdb gives TRBD2 as the D gene, but with no DNA this cannot be confirmed. The CDR3 totals 17 residues. Germline CDR1 and CDR2: DFQATT and SNEGSKA (reference sequence). CDR3: CSARDVGLAGVLDTQYF.

V usage is TRBV29-1 and J usage is TRBJ2-5; lacking DNA, the TRBD2 call made by TCRdb goes unchecked. CDR1 is SQVTM, CDR2 ANQGSEA, per germline. CDR3 length: 13 amino acids. The CDR3 region is CSQAGGRQETQYF.

The chain uses TRBV12-3 or TRBV12-4 and TRBJ1-5; TCRdb names TRBD1, which stays unverified in the absence of DNA. CDR3 length: 15 residues. The CDR3 sequence: CASSSRVTGNQPQHF.

J is TRBJ2-1 and V is TRBV7-2; there is no DNA to check the TCRdb D call of TRBD2. The V gene's germline CDR1 is SGHTA and CDR2 FQGNSA. The CDR3 spans 15 residues. The CDR3 loop reads CASRPPGLAGNEQFF.

This chain uses TRBV27 with TRBJ2-2; TCRdb lists TRBD1, though no DNA is available to test this call. The CDR3 runs to 14 residues. Germline assignment: CDR1 MNHEY and CDR2 SMNVEV (reference sequence). CDR3 sequence reads: CASSLWGRAGELFF.

V gene TRBV20-1 combines with J gene TRBJ2-1; lacking DNA, the TRBD2 call made by TCRdb goes unchecked. Germline V lookup: CDR1 DFQATT, CDR2 SNEGSKA (reference sequence). The CDR3 is made up of 13 amino acids. CDR3 residues: CSAATGTRSEQFF.

The genes are TRBV29-1 and TRBJ2-1; TCRdb names TRBD1, which stays unverified in the absence of DNA. Per the germline V gene, CDR1 is SQVTM and CDR2 is ANQGSEA. The CDR3 runs 13 residues. The CDR3 loop reads CSGGAGQGNEQFF.

The chain uses TRBV20-1 and TRBJ2-2. In germline, CDR1 is DFQATT, CDR2 SNEGSKA (reference sequence). CDR3 size: 14 residues. CDR3: CSARDLQNTGELFF.

The chain links TRBV29-1 to TRBJ2-6; TCRdb proposes TRBD2, but this gene call is untestable without DNA. CDR1 is SQVTM, CDR2 ANQGSEA, per germline. The CDR3 is made up of 13 amino acids. CDR3 sequence: CSVFEGGANVLTF.